Given below is one T cell receptor (beta chain) in context. Original analysis: Cell counts per sample came from amplifying reference gene primers. The table came from immunoSEQ multiplex PCR; TCRdb's copy has only in-frame clones and leaves some out. V and J calls and clone size follow that table, whereas D and trimming were derived from the DNA. The sample yields 70,000 to 95,000 clones, 80% seen once. The data stem from a study of blood T cell repertoires in COVID-19. Study details: Researchers got acute and convalescent COVID-19 samples from the United States, Italy and Spain. Sample material is recorded as cDNA or gDNA derived from T cells, B-cell-depleted T cells, or PBMCs.

V was cut by 5 bases and J by 3 bases, with 14 bases left in between. The CDR3 has 15 amino acids. Germline loops: CDR1 MDHEN, CDR2 SYDVKM. The receptor was isolated from a woman aged 40 to 50 with active or convalescent COVID-19. V and J are TRBV28 and TRBJ2-1, with a tentative D call TRBD2 (6 bases). What was sequenced was peripheral blood. DNA of the CDR3: TGTGCCAGCAGTCCCAACCGCGGGATCTACAATGAGCAGTTCTTC. Translated: CASSPNRGIYNEQFF.